Listed here is a single TCR beta chain. The sample is drawn from a study of shared T cell receptors in the human thymus. Per germline, CDR1 SGHRS and CDR2 YFSETQ. The CDR3 is 15 residues long. Trimming pared 4 bases from V and 5 bases from J, leaving 18 bases between. Generated by immunoSEQ multiplex PCR, the TCRdb table keeps only in-frame clones and is missing some. Among 500,000 to 550,000 clones listed, around three quarters were seen once. This same sample was also taken into another study, of human thymus T cells. From that report: In corrective heart surgery, resections were taken, and these provided the thymus tissue. Thymic and blood repertoires appeared to display a bias in their usage of V and J genes. Related research found strongly overlapping thymic repertoires in unrelated individuals.

The chain joins TRBV5-1 to TRBJ1-1; no reliable D call. Sequencing was done on a sample of thymocytes. The clonotype was recovered from a boy under two years old with a congenital heart defect. As DNA, the CDR3 is TGCGCCAGCAGCCCTCACTCGCAACCTAAAACTGAAGCTTTCTTT. Protein product: CASSPHSQPKTEAFF. The full variable domain, with the rest looked up from reference TRBV5-1 and TRBJ1-1, is KAGVTQTPRYLIKTRGQQVTLSCSPISGHRSVSWYQQTPGQGLQFLFEYFSETQRNKGNFPGRFSGRQFSNSRSEMNVSTLELGDSALYLCASSPHSQPKTEAFFGQGTRLTVV.